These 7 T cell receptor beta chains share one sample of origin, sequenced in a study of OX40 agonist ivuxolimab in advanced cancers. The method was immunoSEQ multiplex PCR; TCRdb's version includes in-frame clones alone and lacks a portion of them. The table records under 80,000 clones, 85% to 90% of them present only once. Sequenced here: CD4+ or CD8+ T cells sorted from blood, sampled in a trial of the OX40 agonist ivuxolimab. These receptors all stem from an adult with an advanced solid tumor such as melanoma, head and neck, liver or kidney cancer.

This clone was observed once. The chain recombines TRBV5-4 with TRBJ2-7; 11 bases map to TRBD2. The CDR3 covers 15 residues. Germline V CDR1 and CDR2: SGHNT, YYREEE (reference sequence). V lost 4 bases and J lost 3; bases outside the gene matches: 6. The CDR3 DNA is TGTGCCAGCAGCCATGGGGGACTAGCGGACTACGAGCAGTACTTC. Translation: CASSHGGLADYEQYF.

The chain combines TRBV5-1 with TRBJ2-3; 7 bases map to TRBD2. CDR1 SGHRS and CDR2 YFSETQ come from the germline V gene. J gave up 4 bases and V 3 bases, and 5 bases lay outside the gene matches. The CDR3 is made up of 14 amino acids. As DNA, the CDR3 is TGCGCCAGCAGCTCGATGGGGAGGGCAGATACGCAGTATTTT. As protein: CASSSMGRADTQYF. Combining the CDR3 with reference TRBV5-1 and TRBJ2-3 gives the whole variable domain KAGVTQTPRYLIKTRGQQVTLSCSPISGHRSVSWYQQTPGQGLQFLFEYFSETQRNKGNFPGRFSGRQFSNSRSEMNVSTLELGDSALYLCASSSMGRADTQYFGPGTRLTVL.

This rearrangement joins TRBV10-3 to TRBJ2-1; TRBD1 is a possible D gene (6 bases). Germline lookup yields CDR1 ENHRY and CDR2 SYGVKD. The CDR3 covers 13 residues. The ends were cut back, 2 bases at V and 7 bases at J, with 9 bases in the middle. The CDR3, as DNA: TGTGCCATCAGTGAGAACAGGGATAATGAGCAGTTCTTC. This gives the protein CAISENRDNEQFF.

CDR3 residues: CASRIQGPETQYF. The CDR3 DNA reads TGTGCCAGCAGGATACAGGGTCCAGAGACCCAGTACTTC. The V and J genes are TRBV2 and TRBJ2-5; tentative D call: TRBD1 (6 bases). Trimming left V 6 bases short and J 4 bases short, with 12 bases between. This CDR3 has 13 residues. CDR1 is SNHLY and CDR2 is FYNNEI in the germline V gene.

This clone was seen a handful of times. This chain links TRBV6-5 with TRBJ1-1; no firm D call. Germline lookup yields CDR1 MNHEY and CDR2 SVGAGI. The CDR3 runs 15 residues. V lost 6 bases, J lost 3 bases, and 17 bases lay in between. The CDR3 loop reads CASSRPPGPDTEAFF. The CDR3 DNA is TGTGCCAGCAGCCGCCCACCTGGACCTGACACTGAAGCTTTCTTT.

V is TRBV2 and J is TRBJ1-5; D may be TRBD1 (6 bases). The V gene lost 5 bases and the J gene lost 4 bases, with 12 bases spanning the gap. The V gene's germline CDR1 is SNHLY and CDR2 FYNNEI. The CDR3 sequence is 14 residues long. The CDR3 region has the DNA TGTGCCAGCAGTCGGACAGACGGTAATCAGCCCCAGCATTTT. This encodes CASSRTDGNQPQHF.

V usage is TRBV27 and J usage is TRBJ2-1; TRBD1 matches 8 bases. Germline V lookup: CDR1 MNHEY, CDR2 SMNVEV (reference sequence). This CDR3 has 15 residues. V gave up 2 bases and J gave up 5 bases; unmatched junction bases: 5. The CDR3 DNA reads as TGTGCCAGCAGTTTACGGCAGGGGGCGAACAATGAGCAGTTCTTC. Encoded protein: CASSLRQGANNEQFF.